A single sample is the source of the 22 T cell receptor beta chains below, sequenced in a study of neoadjuvant anti-PD-1 for oral cavity cancer. Sequencing was performed with immunoSEQ multiplex PCR; in TCRdb, only in-frame clones are kept and a portion is missing. This sample has about 14,000 clones, with about two thirds found just once. The time point was: after neoadjuvant nivolumab, at surgical resection. Here the sequenced sample was PBMCs, taken after nivolumab (anti-PD-1) treatment. All receptors come from a person between 40 and 80 years old with oral cavity squamous cell carcinoma.

The chain carries TRBV6-6 and TRBJ2-3; no clear D gene. There are 11 residues in the CDR3. Germline V gene sequence: CDR1 MNHNY, CDR2 SVGAGI (reference sequence). Trimming stripped 10 bases from V and 4 bases from J, with 9 bases between. CDR3 bases: TGTGCCACCCTAAGGGCAGATACGCAGTATTTT. Translating gives CATLRADTQYF.

This chain joins TRBV5-1 and TRBJ2-5, with D possibly being TRBD2 (5 bases). V was pared by 5 bases and J by 1 base, with 9 bases between. Germline loops: CDR1 SGHRS, CDR2 YFSETQ. The CDR3 has 13 residues. CDR3 residues: CASSSATQETQYF. The CDR3 DNA follows: TGCGCCAGCAGTAGCGCAACCCAAGAGACCCAGTACTTC. Filled out from reference TRBV5-1 and TRBJ2-5, the complete variable domain reads KAGVTQTPRYLIKTRGQQVTLSCSPISGHRSVSWYQQTPGQGLQFLFEYFSETQRNKGNFPGRFSGRQFSNSRSEMNVSTLELGDSALYLCASSSATQETQYFGPGTRLLVL.

Within the sample, this clone is medium-sized. V usage is TRBV2 and J usage is TRBJ2-7; the D gene is possibly TRBD1 (5 bases). This CDR3 has 13 amino acids. Per germline, CDR1 SNHLY and CDR2 FYNNEI. The V and J ends lost 4 bases and 3 bases respectively, with 10 bases between them. Here the CDR3 reads CASSGAGNYEQYF. In nucleotides, the CDR3 is TGTGCCAGCAGTGGGGCAGGGAACTACGAGCAGTACTTC.

This chain links TRBV9 with TRBJ2-2; D unclear. The CDR3 sequence is 17 residues long. Germline CDR1 is SGDLS and CDR2 is YYNGEE. V was pared by 0 bases and J by 3 bases, with 15 bases between. CDR3 sequence reads: CASSVAVGPFDTGELFF. The CDR3 DNA reads TGTGCCAGCAGCGTAGCGGTAGGCCCCTTCGACACCGGGGAGCTGTTTTTT. Drawing the rest from reference TRBV9 and TRBJ2-2, the complete variable domain is DSGVTQTPKHLITATGQRVTLRCSPRSGDLSVYWYQQSLDQGLQFLIQYYNGEERAKGNILERFSAQQFPDLHSELNLSSLELGDSALYFCASSVAVGPFDTGELFFGEGSRLTVL.

This chain uses TRBV11-2 with TRBJ2-6; 9 bases match TRBD1. CDR1 SGHAT and CDR2 FQNNGV come from the germline V gene. The CDR3 totals 18 residues. V gave up 6 bases and J gave up 1 base; unmatched junction bases: 10. CDR3 DNA sequence: TGTGCCAGCAGGCGTCCGGGACAGGGTATTTCTGGGGCCAACGTCCTGACTTTC. Residues: CASRRPGQGISGANVLTF.

The rearrangement uses TRBV6-1 and TRBJ2-4; perhaps TRBD2 as D (6 bases). The CDR3 contains 15 residues. CDR1 is MNHNS, CDR2 SASEGT, per germline. Trimming removed 8 bases at V and 0 bases at J, with 14 bases between. Here the CDR3 DNA reads TGTGCCAGCCCCCCGGAGGGGCTAGCCAAAAACATTCAGTACTTC. This encodes CASPPEGLAKNIQYF.

V is TRBV2 and J is TRBJ1-1; no reliable D call. Germline V lookup: CDR1 SNHLY, CDR2 FYNNEI. The CDR3 sequence is 13 residues long. V gave up 4 bases and J gave up 0 bases, with 6 bases separating them. In DNA, the CDR3 is TGTGCCAGCAGTGGACGGATGAACACTGAAGCTTTCTTT. Amino acid sequence: CASSGRMNTEAFF. Using reference TRBV2 and TRBJ1-1 for the parts outside the CDR3, the full variable domain is EPEVTQTPSHQVTQMGQEVILRCVPISNHLYFYWYRQILGQKVEFLVSFYNNEISEKSEIFDDQFSVERPDGSNFTLKIRSTKLEDSAMYFCASSGRMNTEAFFGQGTRLTVV.

The chain couples TRBV7-9 to TRBJ2-3; D is undetermined. From germline, CDR1 is SEHNR and CDR2 FQNEAQ (reference sequence). There are 12 residues in the CDR3. The V end lost 4 bases, the J end lost 3 bases, and 5 bases lay between the germline ends. CDR3 sequence (DNA): TGTGCCAGCAGCTCATCAACAGATACGCAGTATTTT. It codes for CASSSSTDTQYF.

This chain links TRBV10-3 with TRBJ2-1; D might be TRBD1 (5 bases). Germline lookup yields CDR1 ENHRY and CDR2 SYGVKD. This CDR3 has 15 residues. Trimming took off 3 bases at V and 4 bases at J, with 13 bases between the two ends. The CDR3 spells CAISDSGNMYNEQFF. The CDR3 DNA reads TGTGCCATCAGTGATTCAGGGAATATGTACAATGAGCAGTTCTTC.

The chain joins TRBV18 to TRBJ2-7; perhaps TRBD1 as D (6 bases). V lost 6 bases and J lost 6, with 12 bases in between. Germline V lookup: CDR1 KGHSH, CDR2 LQKENI. The CDR3 is 12 amino acids. The CDR3 loop reads CASSPDSREQYF. The CDR3 region has the DNA TGTGCCAGCTCCCCGGACAGTCGCGAGCAGTACTTC.

The chain carries TRBV5-8 and TRBJ2-7; 8 bases agree with TRBD1. The ends lost 4 bases at V and 7 bases at J; junction bases unmatched: 13. Looked up from germline, CDR1 is SGHTS and CDR2 is YDEGEE. The CDR3 sequence is 15 residues long. CDR3 in amino acids: CASSPRDRSPLEQYF. CDR3 coding DNA: TGTGCCAGCAGCCCCCGGGACAGGTCCCCATTGGAGCAGTACTTC.

This clone was seen a single time. The rearrangement uses TRBV7-3 and TRBJ2-1; a weak D match, TRBD1 (6 bases). V lost 5 bases to trimming and J lost 9 bases, with 17 bases between them. Looked up from germline, CDR1 is SGHTA and CDR2 is FQGTGA. The CDR3 length is 14 residues. CDR3 residues: CASSLSGGQSEQFF. CDR3 in DNA: TGTGCCAGCAGCCTGTCCGGAGGACAGAGTGAGCAGTTCTTC.

The chain employs TRBV11-2 and TRBJ1-1; D might be TRBD1 (6 bases). Germline-derived CDR1 and CDR2 are SGHAT and FQNNGV. V was cut by 2 bases and J by 4 bases, with 23 bases left in between. The CDR3 is made up of 18 amino acids. In DNA form, the CDR3 reads TGTGCCAGCAGCTTAATCCCTCTTACAGGGATTGGGGGCACTGAAGCTTTCTTT. Its protein product is CASSLIPLTGIGGTEAFF.

This sequence joins TRBV11-1 and TRBJ2-3; D unresolved. V dropped 5 bases and J dropped 3 bases, with 15 bases sitting between them. CDR3 size: 15 residues. Looked up from germline, CDR1 is SGHAT and CDR2 is FQDESV (reference sequence). CDR3 in DNA: TGTGCCAGCAGCCCATGGCTGAGTAAGACAGATACGCAGTATTTT. Translating gives CASSPWLSKTDTQYF.

This chain uses TRBV19 with TRBJ2-7; TRBD2 aligns across 9 bases. Trimming at V came to 4 bases and at J to 2 bases, leaving 6 bases not matched to a gene. The CDR3 extends over 15 amino acids. Germline CDR1 LNHDA, CDR2 SQIVND (reference sequence). The CDR3 DNA reads as TGTGCCAGTAGTACGGTAGCGGGAGCACCCTACGAGCAGTACTTC. It yields the protein CASSTVAGAPYEQYF.

This rearrangement joins TRBV6-5 to TRBJ1-2, with D unresolved. V lost 3 bases to trimming and J lost 3 bases, with 8 bases between them. Germline-derived CDR1 and CDR2 are MNHEY and SVGAGI. This CDR3 has 13 amino acids. In DNA, the CDR3 is TGTGCCAGCAGTTATTCGACGGACTATGGCTACACCTTC. This sequence encodes CASSYSTDYGYTF.

CDR3 sequence reads: CASSLDISYNEQFF. For the CDR3, the DNA is TGTGCCAGCAGCTTAGATATTTCCTACAATGAGCAGTTCTTC. The rearrangement uses TRBV11-2 and TRBJ2-1; D ambiguous. V dropped 0 bases and J dropped 1 base, with 4 bases sitting between them. Germline values: CDR1 SGHAT, CDR2 FQNNGV. The CDR3 contains 14 residues.

This clone appeared a few times. The gene calls are TRBV2 and TRBJ2-7; D is ambiguous. The CDR3 spans 12 residues. Germline V lookup: CDR1 SNHLY, CDR2 FYNNEI. Here the CDR3 DNA reads TGTGCTATGAGGCCGAGCTCCTACGAGCAGTACTTC. It yields the protein CAMRPSSYEQYF.

The sample holds a few counts of this clone. The genes are TRBV5-1 and TRBJ2-3, with 8 bases matching TRBD1. The CDR3 length is 13 residues. Germline values: CDR1 SGHRS, CDR2 YFSETQ. Unmatched junction bases numbered 3, after V lost 4 bases and J lost 5 bases. The CDR3 nucleotides read TGCGCCAGCAGCACGACAGGGGTAGATACGCAGTATTTT. It translates to CASSTTGVDTQYF.

The chain uses TRBV7-2 and TRBJ1-1; unclear D gene. The germline V and J ends were trimmed by 6 bases and 1 base, with 15 bases remaining between them. CDR3 length: 15 residues. The germline gives CDR1 SGHTA, CDR2 FQGNSA. CDR3 DNA sequence: TGTGCCAGCAGTTCGCCCTCTGGGAGGAACACTGAAGCTTTCTTT. Its protein is CASSSPSGRNTEAFF.

This clone turned up a few times. The chain employs TRBV30 and TRBJ1-1; D remains unclear. V was trimmed by 4 bases and J by 0 bases, leaving 12 bases between them. From germline, CDR1 is GTSNPN and CDR2 SVGIG (reference sequence). This CDR3 has 14 amino acids. This CDR3 is CAWKEGSLNTEAFF. Here the CDR3 DNA reads TGTGCCTGGAAGGAGGGAAGCTTGAACACTGAAGCTTTCTTT.

The V and J genes are TRBV11-2 and TRBJ1-1; unclear D gene. V was trimmed by 0 bases and J by 4 bases, leaving 6 bases between them. The CDR3 spans 13 residues. CDR1 is SGHAT and CDR2 is FQNNGV in the germline V gene. CDR3 coding DNA: TGTGCCAGCAGCTTAGATCAGGTCACTGAAGCTTTCTTT. The encoded protein is CASSLDQVTEAFF.